These 3 T cell receptor beta chains share one sample of origin, sequenced in a study of T cells in women clearing cervical HPV infection. This table comes from immunoSEQ multiplex PCR, and its TCRdb copy is limited to in-frame clones, with some not included. The sample has roughly 20,000 clones. Sequencing was done on a sample of blood buffy coat. The receptors were gathered from a woman between 18 and 70 years old with a cervical HPV16 infection that either progressed to CIN3+ or cleared (not recorded which).

As to this clone: The CDR3 end falls 3 residues outside the read, so it is completed with the germline J gene. The chain employs TRBV30 and TRBJ2-2; 10 bases are a match to TRBD2. CDR1 is GTSNPN, CDR2 SVGIG, per germline (reference sequence). After removal of 1 base from V and 4 bases from J, the junction contained 6 bases not matched to a gene. This CDR3 spans 16 amino acids. The CDR3 loop is CAWSGAGTSVTGELFF. Incomplete CDR3 DNA: TGTGCCTGGAGTGGCGCCGGGACTAGCGTCACCGGGGAG.

Note on this clone: The sequence runs out 3 residues before the end of the CDR3; the remainder is reconstructed from the germline J gene. The gene calls are TRBV7-6 and TRBJ2-1, with 12 positions matching TRBD2. Germline values: CDR1 SGHVS, CDR2 FNYEAQ. CDR3 length equals 15 residues. With 5 bases clipped from V and 2 bases from J, the junction kept 1 base outside the gene matches. The CDR3 sequence: CASSPSGGAYNEQFF. The sequenced CDR3 bases are TGTGCCAGCAGCCCTAGCGGGGGGGCCTACAATGAG.

On this clone: Coverage ceases 3 residues before the CDR3 finishes, and the germline J gene fills in the end. This chain connects TRBV5-1 to TRBJ2-1; 9 bases match TRBD2. The CDR3 totals 14 residues. V shed 6 bases and J 4 bases; nucleotides not matched to a gene: 5. From germline, CDR1 is SGHRS and CDR2 YFSETQ. The CDR3 region is CASTPAGGYNEQFF. The DNA read from the CDR3 is TGCGCCAGCACCCCAGCGGGGGGATACAATGAG.